Following are 16 T cell receptor beta chains from one sample sequenced in a study of blood T cell repertoires in COVID-19. The table came from immunoSEQ multiplex PCR; TCRdb's copy has only in-frame clones and leaves some out. Of about 150,000 clones in the sample, approximately 86% were seen once. The sequencing sample was made of peripheral blood. The receptors originated from a man aged 55 to 70 with COVID-19, enrolled during active disease.

V gene TRBV27 combines with J gene TRBJ1-1; unclear D gene. Germline CDR1 reads MNHEY; CDR2 reads SMNVEV (reference sequence). Trimming took 7 bases from V and 0 from J, leaving 15 bases between them. The CDR3 extends over 15 amino acids. Here the CDR3 DNA reads TGTGCCAGCATCCCCGAGGCTTATATGAACACTGAAGCTTTCTTT. Encoded protein: CASIPEAYMNTEAFF.

The chain is built from TRBV6-2 or TRBV6-3 and TRBJ2-3; 8 bases align to TRBD2. The V segment lost 6 bases and the J segment 1 base; nucleotides outside the gene matches: 6. CDR1 MNHEY and CDR2 SVGEGT come from the germline V gene. The CDR3 consists of 15 residues. The CDR3 is CASSIAGSRTDTQYF. Here the CDR3 DNA reads TGTGCCAGCAGCATAGCGGGATCCCGCACAGATACGCAGTATTTT.

J is TRBJ2-1 and V is TRBV7-8; a weak D match, TRBD1 (9 bases). This CDR3 has 17 amino acids. V was pared by 5 bases and J by 1 base, with 18 bases between. CDR1 SGHVS and CDR2 FQNEAQ come from the germline V gene. The DNA for the CDR3 is TGTGCCAGCAGCCCGGGACAGGGACTAGGATCCTACAATGAGCAGTTCTTC. This gives the protein CASSPGQGLGSYNEQFF.

V and J are TRBV7-2 and TRBJ1-6; a weak D match, TRBD1 (6 bases). CDR3 length: 15 amino acids. The V and J ends lost 1 base and 7 bases respectively, with 11 bases between them. Germline V CDR1 and CDR2: SGHTA, FQGNSA. The CDR3, as DNA: TGTGCCAGCAGCTTAGAGGGACACGGCAATTCACCCCTCCACTTT. This encodes CASSLEGHGNSPLHF.

V and J are TRBV29-1 and TRBJ1-1, with TRBD1 matching 8 bases. CDR3 length: 13 amino acids. V dropped 6 bases and J dropped 2; count of bases not matched to a gene: 5. Looked up from germline, CDR1 is SQVTM and CDR2 is ANQGSEA. The chain's CDR3 is CSVEGQANTEAFF. CDR3 bases: TGCAGCGTCGAGGGACAGGCTAACACTGAAGCTTTCTTT.

CDR3: CASAEGGVSTEAFF. The CDR3 DNA sequence: TGTGCCAGCGCCGAAGGGGGAGTGAGCACTGAAGCTTTCTTT. The genes are TRBV2 and TRBJ1-1, with D perhaps TRBD1 (6 bases). The CDR3 length is 14 residues. V was trimmed by 8 bases and J by 4 bases, leaving 17 bases between them. CDR1 SNHLY and CDR2 FYNNEI come from the germline V gene. Filled out from reference TRBV2 and TRBJ1-1, the complete variable domain reads EPEVTQTPSHQVTQMGQEVILRCVPISNHLYFYWYRQILGQKVEFLVSFYNNEISEKSEIFDDQFSVERPDGSNFTLKIRSTKLEDSAMYFCASAEGGVSTEAFFGQGTRLTVV.

This chain connects TRBV6-4 to TRBJ1-2; no clear D. This CDR3 is built from 9 residues. The germline gives CDR1 MRHNA, CDR2 SNTAGT. V was trimmed by 10 bases and J by 6 bases, leaving 6 bases between them. CDR3 sequence reads: CATLDGYTF. DNA for the CDR3: TGTGCCACCCTCGATGGCTACACCTTC.

The J gene is TRBJ1-5, the V gene TRBV18, with a weak D call TRBD1 (5 bases). The V gene lost 1 base and the J gene lost 1 base, with 8 bases spanning the gap. CDR1 and CDR2 from the germline V gene are KGHSH and LQKENI. This CDR3 is built from 15 residues. The CDR3 reads CASSPQEGSNQPQHF. DNA of the CDR3: TGTGCCAGCTCACCACAGGAGGGGAGCAATCAGCCCCAGCATTTT.

This clone was detected only once. The chain recombines TRBV6-5 with TRBJ2-7; D gene ambiguous. V was clipped by 3 bases and J by 3 bases, with 9 bases between them. Germline values: CDR1 MNHEY, CDR2 SVGAGI. The CDR3 length is 13 residues. The CDR3 sequence: CASSYSPLYEQYF. CDR3 coding DNA: TGTGCCAGCAGTTATTCCCCCCTCTACGAGCAGTACTTC.

The CDR3 loop reads CATSGGANGELFF. CDR3 DNA: TGTGCCACCAGTGGGGGGGCGAACGGGGAGCTGTTTTTT. The chain employs TRBV15 and TRBJ2-2; TRBD2 is a possible D gene (7 bases). This CDR3 comprises 13 residues. Germline assignment: CDR1 LNHNV and CDR2 YYDKDF (reference sequence). V gave up 6 bases and J gave up 7 bases, with 12 bases separating them. The whole variable domain, remainder taken from reference TRBV15 and TRBJ2-2, is DAMVIQNPRYQVTQFGKPVTLSCSQTLNHNVMYWYQQKSSQAPKLLFHYYDKDFNNEADTPDNFQSRRPNTSFCFLDIRSPGLGDTAMYLCATSGGANGELFFGEGSRLTVL.

For this clone: The sample has other DNA sequences that encode this CDR3 too. The chain combines TRBV18 with TRBJ2-2, with D possibly TRBD2 on 5 matching bases. Germline CDR1 is KGHSH and CDR2 is LQKENI. The germline V and J ends were trimmed by 1 base and 0 bases, with 9 bases remaining between them. The CDR3 is 16 amino acids. CDR3 nucleotide sequence: TGTGCCAGCTCACCACGCAGCGGAGCGAACACCGGGGAGCTGTTTTTT. It codes for CASSPRSGANTGELFF.

This clone has only one observation. The J gene is TRBJ1-1, the V gene TRBV4-3, with a tentative D call TRBD1 (6 bases). The CDR3 has 16 residues. Germline V gene lookup returns CDR1 LGHNA and CDR2 YSLEER. Trimming left V 4 bases short and J 1 base short, with 16 bases between. DNA for the CDR3: TGCGCCAGCAGCCGGCAAGAAGGACAGACGAACACTGAAGCTTTCTTT. Protein: CASSRQEGQTNTEAFF.

The count of this clone is one. The chain uses TRBV7-2 and TRBJ1-1; TRBD1 agrees at 7 bases. This CDR3 comprises 14 residues. V dropped 5 bases and J dropped 4; count of bases not matched to a gene: 7. CDR1 and CDR2 from the germline V gene are SGHTA and FQGNSA. CDR3 region: CASSPGQTVTEAFF. The CDR3 DNA sequence: TGTGCCAGCAGCCCGGGACAGACCGTCACTGAAGCTTTCTTT.

In DNA form, the CDR3 reads TGCGCCAGCAGCTTGGCAGGTCCCCGGGACAGCTACCGAAACATTCAGTACTTC. Residues: CASSLAGPRDSYRNIQYF. This sequence joins TRBV5-1 and TRBJ2-4, with 7 bases matching TRBD1. With V trimmed by 0 bases and J by 6 bases, 15 bases remained unmatched. Germline-derived CDR1 and CDR2 are SGHRS and YFSETQ. The CDR3 covers 18 residues.

Only a few counts were recorded for this clone. The rearrangement joins TRBV7-2 to TRBJ1-3; weak D call: TRBD1 (5 bases). The CDR3 is 16 residues long. V was trimmed by 5 bases and J by 4 bases, leaving 18 bases between them. CDR1 SGHTA and CDR2 FQGNSA come from the germline V gene. This CDR3 is CASSPQAPGLGNTIYF. CDR3 DNA sequence: TGTGCCAGCAGCCCACAGGCTCCAGGGTTAGGAAACACCATATATTTT.

The chain combines TRBV2 with TRBJ2-7; 9 positions agree with TRBD1. CDR3 length: 14 residues. J gave up 1 base and V 6 bases, and 4 bases lay outside the gene matches. Per the germline V gene, CDR1 is SNHLY and CDR2 is FYNNEI. CDR3 sequence reads: CASRADRGSYEQYF. CDR3 sequence (DNA): TGTGCCAGCAGGGCGGACAGGGGATCCTACGAGCAGTACTTC.